The sequence of this TCR beta chain was determined in a study of regulatory T cells in long-lasting Graves disease. On the study more broadly: Persistent Graves' disease required over 5 years of antithyroid drugs and positive TSH receptor antibodies.

Notes on this clonotype: Its antigen remains unidentified.

The time point is: persistent/refractory GD, antithyroid drugs over 5 years with positive TRAb. Preparation of the TCR library used RNA extracted from PBMCs. Study-wide points: Sampling was limited to peripheral blood rather than thyroid tissue.

V lost 1 base and J 13 bases, leaving 8 bases between the germline ends. CDR3 size: 11 residues. Assembly of TCR beta libraries relied on iRepertoire HTBI primers together with Arm-PCR of CDR3 regions. One entry per CDR3 protein, called by TCRdb with MiXCR from the multiplex PCR reads. The sample has 430,000 or so distinct CDR3 sequences; roughly a fifth are singletons. This chain links TRBV5-7 with TRBJ1-4; no definite D call. TRBV5-7 is placed among ORFs of uncertain function. The TCR sequence derives from a female donor with Graves disease. Sample: peripheral blood mononuclear cells (PBMCs), taken when the disease was refractory, from a patient treated with antithyroid drugs. CDR3 protein: CASSLSRRLFF. CDR3 nucleotides: TGTGCCAGCAGCTTGAGTAGGCGACTGTTTTTT.